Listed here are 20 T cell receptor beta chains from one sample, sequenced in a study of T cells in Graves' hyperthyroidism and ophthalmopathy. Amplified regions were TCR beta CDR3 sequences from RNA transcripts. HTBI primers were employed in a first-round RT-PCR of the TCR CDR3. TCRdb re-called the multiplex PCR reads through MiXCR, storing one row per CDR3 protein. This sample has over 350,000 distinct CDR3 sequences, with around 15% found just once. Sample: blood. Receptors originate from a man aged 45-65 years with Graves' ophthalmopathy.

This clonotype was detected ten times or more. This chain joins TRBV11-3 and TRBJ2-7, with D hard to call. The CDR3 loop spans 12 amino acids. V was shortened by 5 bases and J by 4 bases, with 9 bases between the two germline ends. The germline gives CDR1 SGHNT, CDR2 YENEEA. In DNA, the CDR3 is TGTGCCAGCAGCCCAATTGGTTACGAGCAGTACTTC. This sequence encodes CASSPIGYEQYF.

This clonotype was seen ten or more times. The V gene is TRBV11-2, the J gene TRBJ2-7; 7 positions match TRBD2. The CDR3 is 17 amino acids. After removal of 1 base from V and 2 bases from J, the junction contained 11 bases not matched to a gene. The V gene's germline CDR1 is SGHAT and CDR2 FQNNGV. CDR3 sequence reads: CASSLVRSASGAYEQYF. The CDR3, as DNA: TGTGCCAGCAGCTTAGTGAGGTCTGCTAGCGGAGCCTACGAGCAGTACTTC.

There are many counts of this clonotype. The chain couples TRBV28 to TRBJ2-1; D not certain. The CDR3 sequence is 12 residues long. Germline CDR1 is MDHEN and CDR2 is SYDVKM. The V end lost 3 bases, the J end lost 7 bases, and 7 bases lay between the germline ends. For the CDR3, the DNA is TGTGCCAGCAGTTTGAGACATAATGAGCAGTTCTTC. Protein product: CASSLRHNEQFF.

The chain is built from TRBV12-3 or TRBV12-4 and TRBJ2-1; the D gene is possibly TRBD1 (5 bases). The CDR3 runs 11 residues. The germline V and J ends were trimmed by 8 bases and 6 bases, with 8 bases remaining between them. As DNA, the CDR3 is TGTGCCAGCGGTACAGGCAATGAGCAGTTCTTC. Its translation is CASGTGNEQFF.

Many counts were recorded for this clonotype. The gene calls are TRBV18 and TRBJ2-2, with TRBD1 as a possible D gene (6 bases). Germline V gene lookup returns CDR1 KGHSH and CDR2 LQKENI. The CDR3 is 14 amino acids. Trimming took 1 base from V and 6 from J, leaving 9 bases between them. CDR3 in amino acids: CASSPRQDAGELFF. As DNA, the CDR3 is TGTGCCAGCTCACCACGACAGGACGCCGGGGAGCTGTTTTTT.

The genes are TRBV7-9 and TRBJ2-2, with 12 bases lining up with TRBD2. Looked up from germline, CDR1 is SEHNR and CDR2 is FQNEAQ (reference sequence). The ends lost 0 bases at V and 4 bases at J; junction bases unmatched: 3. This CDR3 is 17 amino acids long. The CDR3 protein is CASSLATTSGSTGELFF. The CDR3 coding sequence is TGTGCCAGCAGCTTAGCGACGACTAGCGGGAGCACCGGGGAGCTGTTTTTT.

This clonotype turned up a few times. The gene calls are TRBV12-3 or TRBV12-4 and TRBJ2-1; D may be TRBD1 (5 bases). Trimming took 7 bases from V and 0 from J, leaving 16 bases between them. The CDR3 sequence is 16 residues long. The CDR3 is CASKPETDSSYNEQFF. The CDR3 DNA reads TGTGCCAGCAAACCTGAGACAGATAGCTCCTACAATGAGCAGTTCTTC.

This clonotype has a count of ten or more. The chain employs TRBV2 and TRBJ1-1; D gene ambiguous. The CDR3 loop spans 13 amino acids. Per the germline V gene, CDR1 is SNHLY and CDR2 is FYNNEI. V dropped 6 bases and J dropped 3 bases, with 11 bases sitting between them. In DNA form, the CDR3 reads TGTGCCAGCAGGCCTATACCAGACACTGAAGCTTTCTTT. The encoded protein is CASRPIPDTEAFF.

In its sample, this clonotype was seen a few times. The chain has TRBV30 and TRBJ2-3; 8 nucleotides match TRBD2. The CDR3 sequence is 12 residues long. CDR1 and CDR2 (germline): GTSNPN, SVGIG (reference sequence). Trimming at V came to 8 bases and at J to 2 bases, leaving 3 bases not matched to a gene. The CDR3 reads CAREGDTDTQYF. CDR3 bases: TGTGCCCGGGAGGGCGACACAGATACGCAGTATTTT. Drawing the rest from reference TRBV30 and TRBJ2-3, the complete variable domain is SQTIHQWPATLVQPVGSPLSLECTVEGTSNPNLYWYRQAAGRGLQLLFYSVGIGQISSEVPQNLSASRPQDRQFILSSKKLLLSDSGFYLCAREGDTDTQYFGPGTRLTVL.

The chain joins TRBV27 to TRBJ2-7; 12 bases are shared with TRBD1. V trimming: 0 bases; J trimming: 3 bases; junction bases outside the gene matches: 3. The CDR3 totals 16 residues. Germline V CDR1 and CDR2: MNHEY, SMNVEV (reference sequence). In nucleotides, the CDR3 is TGTGCCAGCAGTTTATCTGGGACAGGGGGCGGCTACGAGCAGTACTTC. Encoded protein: CASSLSGTGGGYEQYF.

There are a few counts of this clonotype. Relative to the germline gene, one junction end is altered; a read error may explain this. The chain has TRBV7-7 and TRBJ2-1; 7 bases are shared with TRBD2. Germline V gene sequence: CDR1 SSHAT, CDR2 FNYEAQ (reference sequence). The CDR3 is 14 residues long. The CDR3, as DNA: TGTGCTAGCAGCTTAGCGCGGGAGCACAATGAGCAGTTCTTC. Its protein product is CASSLAREHNEQFF.

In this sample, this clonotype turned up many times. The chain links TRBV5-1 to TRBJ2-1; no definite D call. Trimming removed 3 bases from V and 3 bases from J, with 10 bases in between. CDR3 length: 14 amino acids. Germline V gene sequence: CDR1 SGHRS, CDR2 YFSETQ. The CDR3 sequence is CASSSTPSYNEQFF. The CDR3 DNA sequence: TGCGCCAGCAGCTCGACCCCCAGCTACAATGAGCAGTTCTTC. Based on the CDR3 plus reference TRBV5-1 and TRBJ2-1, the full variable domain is KAGVTQTPRYLIKTRGQQVTLSCSPISGHRSVSWYQQTPGQGLQFLFEYFSETQRNKGNFPGRFSGRQFSNSRSEMNVSTLELGDSALYLCASSSTPSYNEQFFGPGTRLTVL.

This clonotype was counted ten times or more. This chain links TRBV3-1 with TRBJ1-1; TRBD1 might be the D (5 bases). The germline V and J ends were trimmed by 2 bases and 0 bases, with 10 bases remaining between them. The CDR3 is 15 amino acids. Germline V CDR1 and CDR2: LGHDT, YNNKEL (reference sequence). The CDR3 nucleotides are TGTGCCAGCAGCCAAAGGACATCTATGAACACTGAAGCTTTCTTT. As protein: CASSQRTSMNTEAFF. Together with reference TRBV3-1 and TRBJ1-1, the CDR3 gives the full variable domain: DTAVSQTPKYLVTQMGNDKSIKCEQNLGHDTMYWYKQDSKKFLKIMFSYNNKELIINETVPNRFSPKSPDKAHLNLHINSLELGDSAVYFCASSQRTSMNTEAFFGQGTRLTVV.

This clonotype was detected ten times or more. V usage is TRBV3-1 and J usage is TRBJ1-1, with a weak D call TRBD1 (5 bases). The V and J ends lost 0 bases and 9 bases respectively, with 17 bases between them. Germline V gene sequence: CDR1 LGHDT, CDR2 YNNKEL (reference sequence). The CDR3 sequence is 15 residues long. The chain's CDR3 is CASSQDPQAGIKAFF. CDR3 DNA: TGTGCCAGCAGCCAAGATCCTCAGGCAGGGATTAAAGCTTTCTTT.

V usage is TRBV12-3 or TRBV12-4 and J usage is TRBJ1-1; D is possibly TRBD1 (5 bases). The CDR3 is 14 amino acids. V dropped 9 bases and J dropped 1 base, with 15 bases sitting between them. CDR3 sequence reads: CASNQGVGNTEAFF. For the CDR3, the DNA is TGTGCCAGTAACCAGGGCGTTGGGAACACTGAAGCTTTCTTT.

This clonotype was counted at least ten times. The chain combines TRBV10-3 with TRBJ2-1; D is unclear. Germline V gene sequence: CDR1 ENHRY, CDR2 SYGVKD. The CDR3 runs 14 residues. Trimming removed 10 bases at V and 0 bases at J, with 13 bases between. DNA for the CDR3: TGTGCCACAATAGCTGAGAGCTCCTACAATGAGCAGTTCTTC. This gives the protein CATIAESSYNEQFF.

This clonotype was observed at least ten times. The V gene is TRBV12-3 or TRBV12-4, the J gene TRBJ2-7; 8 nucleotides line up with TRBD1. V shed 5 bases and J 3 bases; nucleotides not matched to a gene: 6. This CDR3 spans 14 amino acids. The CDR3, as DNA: TGTGCCAGCAGTACCGGGACAGGATACTACGAGCAGTACTTC. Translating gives CASSTGTGYYEQYF.

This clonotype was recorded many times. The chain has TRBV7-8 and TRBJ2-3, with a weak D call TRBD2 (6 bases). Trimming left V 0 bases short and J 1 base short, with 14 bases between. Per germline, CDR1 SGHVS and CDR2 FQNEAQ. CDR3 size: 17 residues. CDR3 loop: CASSLALVGGGTDTQYF. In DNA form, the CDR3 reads TGTGCCAGCAGCTTAGCGCTGGTGGGGGGTGGCACAGATACGCAGTATTTT.

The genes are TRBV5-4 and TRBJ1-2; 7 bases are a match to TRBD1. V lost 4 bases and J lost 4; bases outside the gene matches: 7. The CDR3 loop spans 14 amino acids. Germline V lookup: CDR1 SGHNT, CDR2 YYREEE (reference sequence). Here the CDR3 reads CASSTPQGSYGYTF. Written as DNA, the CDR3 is TGTGCCAGCAGCACCCCACAGGGGTCCTATGGCTACACCTTC.

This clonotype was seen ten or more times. CDR3 in amino acids: CASSLVSGLHNEQFF. The CDR3 DNA sequence: TGTGCCAGCAGCTTAGTGTCGGGACTACACAATGAGCAGTTCTTC. The rearrangement joins TRBV11-3 to TRBJ2-1; 7 nucleotides align to TRBD2. The junction had 5 bases not matched to a gene; V was cut back by 1 base and J by 5 bases. Per germline, CDR1 SGHNT and CDR2 YENEEA. This CDR3 spans 15 amino acids.